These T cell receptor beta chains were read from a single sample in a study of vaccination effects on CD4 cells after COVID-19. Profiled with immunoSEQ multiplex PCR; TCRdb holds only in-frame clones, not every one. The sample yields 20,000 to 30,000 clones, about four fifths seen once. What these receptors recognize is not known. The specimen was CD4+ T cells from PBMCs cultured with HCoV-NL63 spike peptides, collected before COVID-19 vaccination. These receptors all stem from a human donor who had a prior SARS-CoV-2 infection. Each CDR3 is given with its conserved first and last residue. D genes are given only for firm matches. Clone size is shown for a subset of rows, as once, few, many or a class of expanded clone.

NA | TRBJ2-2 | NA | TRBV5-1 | CASSFDRLYTGELFF | TGCGCCAGCAGCTTCGACAGGCTTTACACCGGGGAGCTGTTTTTT
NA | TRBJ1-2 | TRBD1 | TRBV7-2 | CASSLGNRGLGYTF | TGTGCCAGCAGCTTAGGAAACAGGGGTTTGGGCTACACCTTC
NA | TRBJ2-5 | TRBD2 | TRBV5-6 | CASSLVSGAEETQYF | TGTGCCAGCAGCTTGGTTAGCGGGGCCGAAGAGACCCAGTACTTC
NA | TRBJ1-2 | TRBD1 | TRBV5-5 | CASSSPGQGAAGYTF | TGTGCCAGCAGCTCTCCGGGACAGGGCGCGGCTGGCTACACCTTC
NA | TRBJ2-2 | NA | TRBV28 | CASKAGAYTGELFF | TGTGCCAGCAAAGCAGGGGCGTACACCGGGGAGCTGTTTTTT
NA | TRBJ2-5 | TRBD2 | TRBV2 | CASSETSGGQETQYF | TGTGCCAGCAGTGAAACTAGCGGGGGCCAAGAGACCCAGTACTTC
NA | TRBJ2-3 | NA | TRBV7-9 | CASSPRTADTQYF | TGTGCCAGCAGCCCCCGGACAGCGGATACGCAGTATTTT
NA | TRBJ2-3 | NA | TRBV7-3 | CASSPGSFLDTQYF | TGTGCCAGCAGCCCAGGGAGCTTTCTAGATACGCAGTATTTT
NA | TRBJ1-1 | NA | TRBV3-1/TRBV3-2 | CASSQYTGSDTEAFF | TGTGCCAGCAGCCAATATACAGGGTCGGACACTGAAGCTTTCTTT
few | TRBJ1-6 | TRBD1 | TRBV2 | CASSVQGAYNSPLHF | TGTGCCAGCAGTGTACAGGGGGCCTATAATTCACCCCTCCACTTT
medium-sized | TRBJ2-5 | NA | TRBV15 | CATSRARRGPQETQYF | TGTGCCACCAGCAGGGCGCGGCGGGGACCCCAAGAGACCCAGTACTTC
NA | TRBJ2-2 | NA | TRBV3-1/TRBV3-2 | CASSPNQARPISGELFF | TGTGCCAGCAGCCCAAACCAGGCTAGACCTATTTCCGGGGAGCTGTTTTTT
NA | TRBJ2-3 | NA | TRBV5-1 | CASSFGSLLPDTQYF | TGCGCCAGCAGCTTCGGGTCCTTGTTGCCAGATACGCAGTATTTT
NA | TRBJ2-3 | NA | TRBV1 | CTSSQERGERVDTQYF | TGCACCAGCAGCCAAGAACGGGGGGAAAGAGTGGATACGCAGTATTTT
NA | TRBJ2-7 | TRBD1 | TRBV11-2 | CASSSDRESEQYF | TGTGCCAGCAGCTCTGACAGGGAAAGCGAGCAGTACTTC
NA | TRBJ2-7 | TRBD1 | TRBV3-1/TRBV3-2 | CASRRQGSYEQYF | TGTGCCAGCAGAAGACAGGGATCCTACGAGCAGTACTTC
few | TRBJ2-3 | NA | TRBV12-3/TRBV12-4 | CASSLSWSDTQYF | TGTGCCAGCAGCCTTAGCTGGTCAGATACGCAGTATTTT
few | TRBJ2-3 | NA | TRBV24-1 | CATQTRESTDTQYF | TGTGCCACTCAAACTAGAGAAAGCACAGATACGCAGTATTTT
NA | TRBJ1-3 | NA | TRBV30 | CAWNLAAGNTIYF | TGTGCCTGGAATCTTGCAGCTGGAAACACCATATATTTT
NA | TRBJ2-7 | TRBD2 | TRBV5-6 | CASSLGIAGGPEQYF | TGTGCCAGCAGCTTGGGGATAGCGGGGGGGCCCGAGCAGTACTTC
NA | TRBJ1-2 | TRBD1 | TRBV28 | CASTLTGGNYGYTF | TGTGCCAGCACCCTGACAGGGGGAAACTATGGCTACACCTTC
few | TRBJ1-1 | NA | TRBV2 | CASKPGREAFF | TGTGCCAGCAAGCCGGGAAGGGAAGCTTTCTTT
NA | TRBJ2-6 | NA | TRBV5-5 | CASSLVTGRSSGANVLTF | TGTGCCAGCAGCTTGGTTACAGGTCGATCCTCTGGGGCCAACGTCCTGACTTTC
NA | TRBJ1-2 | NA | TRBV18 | CASSPQDAYGYTF | TGTGCCAGCTCACCACAGGATGCCTATGGCTACACCTTC
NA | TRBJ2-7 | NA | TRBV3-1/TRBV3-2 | CASSQGYRAYEQYF | TGTGCCAGCAGCCAGGGGTACAGGGCTTATGAGCAGTACTTC
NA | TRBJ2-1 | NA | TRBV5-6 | CASSLGDWNNEQFF | TGTGCCAGCAGCTTGGGAGACTGGAACAATGAGCAGTTCTTC
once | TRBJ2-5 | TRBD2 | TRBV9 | CASSPGLAGVHQETQYF | TGTGCCAGCAGCCCAGGACTAGCGGGAGTCCATCAAGAGACCCAGTACTTC
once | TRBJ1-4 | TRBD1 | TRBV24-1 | CATSDSGGASEKLFF | TGTGCCACCAGTGATTCAGGGGGCGCGTCCGAAAAACTGTTTTTT
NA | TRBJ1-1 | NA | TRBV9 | CASSPWTGNTEAFF | TGTGCCAGCAGCCCTTGGACGGGGAACACTGAAGCTTTCTTT
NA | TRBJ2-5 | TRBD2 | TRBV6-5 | CASRPPGLAVETQYF | TGTGCCAGCAGACCTCCGGGACTAGCGGTAGAGACCCAGTACTTC
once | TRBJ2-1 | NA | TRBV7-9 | CASSLSSGYNEQFF | TGTGCCAGCAGCTTAAGTAGCGGTTACAATGAGCAGTTCTTC
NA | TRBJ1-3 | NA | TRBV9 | CASSDRPGNTIYF | TGTGCCAGCAGCGATCGCCCCGGAAACACCATATATTTT
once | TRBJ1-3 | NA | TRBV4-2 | CASSQGGWGTGNTIYF | TGTGCCAGCAGCCAGGGGGGATGGGGGACTGGAAACACCATATATTTT
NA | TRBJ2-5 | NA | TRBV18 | CASSQGQQETQYF | TGTGCCAGCTCACAAGGACAGCAAGAGACCCAGTACTTC
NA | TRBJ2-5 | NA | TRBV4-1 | CASSQESCGEKDSAFWTQYF | TGCGCCAGCAGCCAAGAAAGCTGTGGGGAAAAGGACAGTGCCTTTTGGACCCAGTACTTC
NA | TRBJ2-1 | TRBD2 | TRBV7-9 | CASSLTPSGNEQFF | TGTGCCAGCAGTCTGACGCCTAGCGGAAATGAGCAGTTCTTC
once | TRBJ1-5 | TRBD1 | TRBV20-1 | CSASRGGQGISNQPQHF | TGCAGTGCTAGTAGGGGAGGACAGGGGATTAGCAATCAGCCCCAGCATTTT
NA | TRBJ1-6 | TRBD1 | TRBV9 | CASSVVTGGDHNSPLHF | TGTGCCAGCAGCGTAGTCACAGGGGGTGATCATAATTCACCCCTCCACTTT
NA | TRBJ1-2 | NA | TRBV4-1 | CASSGSGNYGYTF | TGCGCCAGCAGCGGGTCTGGGAACTATGGCTACACCTTC
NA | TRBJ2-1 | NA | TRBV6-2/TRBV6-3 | CASSYSNPDYYEQFF | TGTGCCAGCAGTTACTCGAACCCTGACTACTATGAGCAGTTCTTC
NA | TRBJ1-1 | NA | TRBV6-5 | CASRPNRAATEAFF | TGTGCCAGCAGGCCGAACAGGGCTGCCACTGAAGCTTTCTTT
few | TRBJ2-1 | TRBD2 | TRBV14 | CASSSKVRGGASNEQFF | TGTGCCAGCAGCAGTAAGGTCCGGGGAGGGGCCTCGAATGAGCAGTTCTTC
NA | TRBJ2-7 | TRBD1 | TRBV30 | CAWSVPGTGWYEQYF | TGTGCCTGGAGTGTACCAGGGACAGGGTGGTACGAGCAGTACTTC
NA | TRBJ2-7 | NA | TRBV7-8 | CASLLGGQYYEQYF | TGTGCCAGCCTTCTGGGGGGGCAGTACTACGAGCAGTACTTC
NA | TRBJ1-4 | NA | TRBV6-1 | CASSEYGTTNEKLFF | TGTGCCAGCAGTGAATACGGGACAACTAATGAAAAACTGTTTTTT
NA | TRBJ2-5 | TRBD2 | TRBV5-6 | CASSLTSGGLETQYF | TGTGCCAGCAGCTTGACTAGCGGGGGGTTGGAGACCCAGTACTTC
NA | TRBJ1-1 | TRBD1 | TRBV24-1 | CATSDFRVDRPLLNTEAFF | TGTGCCACCAGTGATTTCAGGGTGGACAGGCCTCTTTTGAACACTGAAGCTTTCTTT
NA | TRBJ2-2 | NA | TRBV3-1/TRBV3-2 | CASSQQLGGVLFF | TGTGCCAGCAGCCAACAGTTAGGAGGAGTTCTGTTTTTT
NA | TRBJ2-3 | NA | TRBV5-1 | CASSFGGADTDTQYF | TGCGCCAGCAGCTTCGGCGGGGCAGACACAGATACGCAGTATTTT
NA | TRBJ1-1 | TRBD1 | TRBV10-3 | CANRQGLNTEAFF | TGTGCCAACCGACAGGGATTGAACACTGAAGCTTTCTTT
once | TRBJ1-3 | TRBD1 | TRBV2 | CASSEQGASGNTIYF | TGTGCCAGCAGTGAACAGGGGGCGAGTGGAAACACCATATATTTT
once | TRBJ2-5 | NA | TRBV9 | CASSDRRVVKTQYF | TGTGCCAGCAGTGATCGACGGGTGGTAAAGACCCAGTACTTC
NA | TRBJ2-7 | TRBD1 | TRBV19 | CATRDRGSYEQYF | TGTGCCACTCGGGACAGGGGATCCTACGAGCAGTACTTC